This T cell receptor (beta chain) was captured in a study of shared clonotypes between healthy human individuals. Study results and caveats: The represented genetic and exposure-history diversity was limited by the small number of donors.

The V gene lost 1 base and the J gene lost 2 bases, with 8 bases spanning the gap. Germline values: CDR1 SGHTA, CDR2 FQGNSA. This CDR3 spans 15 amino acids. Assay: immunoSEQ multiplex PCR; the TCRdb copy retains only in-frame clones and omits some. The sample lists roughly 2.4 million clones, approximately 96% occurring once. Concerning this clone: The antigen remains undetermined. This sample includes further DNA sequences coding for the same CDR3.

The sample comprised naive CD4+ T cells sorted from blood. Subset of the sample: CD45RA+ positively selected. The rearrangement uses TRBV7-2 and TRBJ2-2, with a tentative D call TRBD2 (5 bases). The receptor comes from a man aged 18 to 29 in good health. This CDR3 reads CASSLVGINTGELFF. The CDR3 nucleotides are TGTGCCAGCAGCTTAGTCGGGATCAACACCGGGGAGCTGTTTTTT.